This T cell receptor beta chain originates from a study of cytomegalovirus exposure and HLA in healthy donors. In the PCR, 60 Vbeta and 13 Jbeta primers were used. The table came from immunoSEQ multiplex PCR; TCRdb's copy has only in-frame clones and leaves some out. The sample shows about 120,000 clones, 75% to 80% of them seen only once. Trimming removed 4 bases from V and 6 bases from J; junction bases left unmatched: 13. CDR1 is LGHNA, CDR2 YNFKEQ, per germline. The CDR3 is 16 amino acids. Findings of the study overall: A missense variant in DCLRE1C was later tied to TCR beta V- and J-gene trimming. A later examination showed that TCR association rates differed by HLA locus, with DRB1 most and HLA-C fewest.

Donors consisted of healthy bone marrow donors. This clone occurred once. As yet, its antigen is unknown. The clonotype originates from a woman in her 40s in good health and CMV-seropositive. What was sequenced was PBMCs. This chain uses TRBV4-2 with TRBJ2-3; TRBD2 agrees at 7 bases. CDR3 region: CASSPELAALGDTQYF. CDR3 nucleotides: TGTGCCAGCAGCCCGGAGCTAGCGGCCCTGGGTGATACGCAGTATTTT.